Presented here are 8 T cell receptor beta chains from one specimen sequenced in a study of blood T cell repertoires in COVID-19. The repertoire was sequenced with immunoSEQ multiplex PCR; TCRdb's copy has only in-frame clones and lacks some. The table includes some 87,000 clones, 80% to 90% detected once. Sequencing was done on a sample of peripheral blood. The receptors come from a human donor with COVID-19, enrolled during active disease. The donor label of this sample is uncertain.

A word on this clone: Distinct nucleotide sequences in the sample also encode this CDR3. The CDR3 DNA is TGTGCCAGCAGTGAAGGGAGATACACTGAAGCTTTCTTT. Protein product: CASSEGRYTEAFF. The V call is TRBV6-1, the J call TRBJ1-1; D is uncertain. CDR1 and CDR2 (germline): MNHNS, SASEGT. This CDR3 contains 13 residues. The V end was cut by 1 base, the J end by 3 bases, with 6 bases between.

The gene calls are TRBV2 and TRBJ1-5, with 10 bases fitting TRBD1. The CDR3 covers 16 residues. In germline, CDR1 is SNHLY, CDR2 FYNNEI. The J segment lost 9 bases and the V segment lost 7 bases, leaving 15 bases of the junction unmatched. CDR3 in amino acids: CASNPGGTGAWMPQHF. The CDR3, as DNA: TGTGCCAGCAACCCTGGGGGGACAGGGGCCTGGATGCCCCAGCATTTT.

V usage is TRBV9 and J usage is TRBJ2-2; D is unclear. Germline CDR1 is SGDLS and CDR2 is YYNGEE. Trimming cost V 0 bases and J 5 bases, with 8 bases left between them. The CDR3 is 14 amino acids. Written as DNA, the CDR3 is TGTGCCAGCAGCGTAGTAACCGGGACCGGGGAGCTGTTTTTT. Its translation is CASSVVTGTGELFF.

The chain joins TRBV5-4 to TRBJ2-5; the match to TRBD2 covers 10 bases. V was clipped by 4 bases and J by 1 base; unmatched bases: 7. The CDR3 totals 16 residues. The germline CDR1 and CDR2 sequences are SGHNT and YYREEE (reference sequence). In nucleotides, the CDR3 is TGTGCCAGCAGCCAGAACTTAGCGGGGGGCCAAGAGACCCAGTACTTC. This codes for CASSQNLAGGQETQYF.

The chain links TRBV2 to TRBJ2-1; 15 nucleotides line up with TRBD2. The CDR3 runs 15 residues. CDR1 is SNHLY and CDR2 is FYNNEI in the germline V gene. Trimming took 6 bases from V and 8 from J; bases not matched to a gene: 5. The CDR3 nucleotides are TGTGCCAGCAGGGGAGGGACTAGCGGGGGGTATGAGCAGTTCTTC. This codes for CASRGGTSGGYEQFF.

J is TRBJ2-5 and V is TRBV7-3, with 7 bases identical to TRBD1. This CDR3 spans 13 amino acids. Germline CDR1 and CDR2: SGHTA and FQGTGA. V gave up 3 bases and J gave up 5 bases; unmatched junction bases: 3. CDR3 nucleotides: TGTGCCAGCAGCTTCGACAGGGAGGAGACCCAGTACTTC. Its protein product is CASSFDREETQYF.

This chain joins TRBV2 and TRBJ2-2; D perhaps matches TRBD2 (5 bases). The V gene lost 6 bases and the J gene lost 2 bases, with 10 bases spanning the gap. Germline V gene sequence: CDR1 SNHLY, CDR2 FYNNEI. The CDR3 contains 14 residues. CDR3 in amino acids: CASRDSTNTGELFF. The CDR3 coding sequence is TGTGCCAGCAGGGACTCGACTAACACCGGGGAGCTGTTTTTT.

The rearrangement links TRBV9 to TRBJ2-5, with 10 positions matching TRBD1. The CDR3 is made up of 21 amino acids. Germline assignment: CDR1 SGDLS and CDR2 YYNGEE. The V gene end was trimmed by 0 bases and the J gene end by 1 base; junction bases not matched to a gene: 18. The chain's CDR3 is CASSVALGTGEVIASQETQYF. CDR3 nucleotide sequence: TGTGCCAGCAGCGTAGCCCTCGGGACAGGGGAGGTAATTGCGAGCCAAGAGACCCAGTACTTC.